The sequence of this T cell receptor (beta chain) was determined in a study of T cells after yellow fever vaccination. Findings and limits, study-wide: Peak timing came faster in the weaker secondary response, day 5 versus 15. Among primary-vaccination clones, most reappeared after the booster, at approximately 97% for CD4 and around 91% for CD8.

TCRdb analysed the 5' RACE reads with MiXCR anew, one entry per CDR3 protein. The table records a few hundred thousand distinct CDR3 sequences, approximately 8% of them present only once. This clonotype was counted a few times. What it binds is not known. This receptor was taken from a man in his late teens or twenties who received the YFV17D yellow fever vaccine. The sequenced sample was PBMCs, obtained roughly 45 days after the first yellow fever vaccination.

The CDR3 sequence is CATSRDGNQPQHF. Written as DNA, the CDR3 is TGTGCCACCAGCAGGGACGGGAATCAGCCCCAGCATTTT. V usage is TRBV15 and J usage is TRBJ1-5; D remains ambiguous. Trimming removed 3 bases at V and 4 bases at J, with 7 bases between. The CDR3 is 13 residues long. Germline V gives CDR1 LNHNV, CDR2 YYDKDF (reference sequence).